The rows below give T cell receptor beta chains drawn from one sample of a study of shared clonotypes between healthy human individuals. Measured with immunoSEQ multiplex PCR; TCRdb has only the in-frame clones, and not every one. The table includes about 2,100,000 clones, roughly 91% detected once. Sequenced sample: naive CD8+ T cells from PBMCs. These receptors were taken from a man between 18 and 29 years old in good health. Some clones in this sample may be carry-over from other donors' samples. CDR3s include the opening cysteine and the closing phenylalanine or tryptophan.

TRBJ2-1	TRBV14	CASSLVRDNDNEQFF
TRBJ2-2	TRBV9	CASSPQFWTGRTGELFF
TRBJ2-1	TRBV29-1	CSGMGRGVSSYNEQFF
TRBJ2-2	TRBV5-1	CASSLAATRFGWPGELFF
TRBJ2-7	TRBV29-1	CSVKLAGGSYEQYF
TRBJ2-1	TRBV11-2	CASSLEGSGGLPDHEQFF
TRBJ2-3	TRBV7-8	CASSFKAGGSADTQYF
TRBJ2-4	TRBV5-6	CASSPDRDDGIQYF
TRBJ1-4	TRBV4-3	CASSRLYRGHGEKLFF
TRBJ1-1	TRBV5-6	CASSLGVPNTEAFF
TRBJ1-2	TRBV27	CASRGTTGYYGYTF
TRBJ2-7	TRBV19	CASSIDPEYEQYF
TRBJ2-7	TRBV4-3	CASSQGYLGTPSYEQYF
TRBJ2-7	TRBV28	CASSLWGDSISYEQYF
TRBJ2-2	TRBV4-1	CASSPTREELFF
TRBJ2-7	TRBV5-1	CASSLSAGVEQYF
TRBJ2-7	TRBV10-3	CAISESIGVGQYF
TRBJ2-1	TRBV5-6	CASSLGGPEQFF
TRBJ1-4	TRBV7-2	CASSDRANEKLFF
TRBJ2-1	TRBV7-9	CASSPPTPVYNEQFF
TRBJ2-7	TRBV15	CATRQDRGLTYEQYF
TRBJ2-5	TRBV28	CASSLGLGAGVETQYF
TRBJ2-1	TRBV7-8	CASSLEERGYNEQFF
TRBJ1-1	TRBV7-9	CASSLNFGGPEAFF
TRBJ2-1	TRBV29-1	CSVGGGDSGRAFYNEQFF
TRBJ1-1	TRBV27	CASSLGPGRVNTEAFF
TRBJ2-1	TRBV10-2	CASSELAGSYNEQFF
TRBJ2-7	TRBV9	CASSVGRDSSGQYF
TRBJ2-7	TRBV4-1	CASSPIVGQSYEQYF
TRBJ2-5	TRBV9	CASSSGSQETQYF
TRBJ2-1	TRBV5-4	CASSRGSYNEQFF
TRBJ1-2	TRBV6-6	CASSYIEINYGYTF
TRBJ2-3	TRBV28	CASSLVLDTQYF
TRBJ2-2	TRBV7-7	CASSFSLGGGNTGELFF
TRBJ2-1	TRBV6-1	CASSEHRGAYNEQFF
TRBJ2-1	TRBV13	CASSLNYNEQFF
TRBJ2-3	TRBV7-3	CASSWEGATDTQYF
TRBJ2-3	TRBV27	CASSSSLGERADTQYF
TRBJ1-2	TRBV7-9	CASSPGTGFGLDYGYTF
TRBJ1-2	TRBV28	CASSSIHEEQGGYGYTF
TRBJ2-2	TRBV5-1	CASSTEITGELFF
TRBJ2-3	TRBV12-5	CASGLGVGDTQYF
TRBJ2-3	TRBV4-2	CASSPEPAGGTDTQYF